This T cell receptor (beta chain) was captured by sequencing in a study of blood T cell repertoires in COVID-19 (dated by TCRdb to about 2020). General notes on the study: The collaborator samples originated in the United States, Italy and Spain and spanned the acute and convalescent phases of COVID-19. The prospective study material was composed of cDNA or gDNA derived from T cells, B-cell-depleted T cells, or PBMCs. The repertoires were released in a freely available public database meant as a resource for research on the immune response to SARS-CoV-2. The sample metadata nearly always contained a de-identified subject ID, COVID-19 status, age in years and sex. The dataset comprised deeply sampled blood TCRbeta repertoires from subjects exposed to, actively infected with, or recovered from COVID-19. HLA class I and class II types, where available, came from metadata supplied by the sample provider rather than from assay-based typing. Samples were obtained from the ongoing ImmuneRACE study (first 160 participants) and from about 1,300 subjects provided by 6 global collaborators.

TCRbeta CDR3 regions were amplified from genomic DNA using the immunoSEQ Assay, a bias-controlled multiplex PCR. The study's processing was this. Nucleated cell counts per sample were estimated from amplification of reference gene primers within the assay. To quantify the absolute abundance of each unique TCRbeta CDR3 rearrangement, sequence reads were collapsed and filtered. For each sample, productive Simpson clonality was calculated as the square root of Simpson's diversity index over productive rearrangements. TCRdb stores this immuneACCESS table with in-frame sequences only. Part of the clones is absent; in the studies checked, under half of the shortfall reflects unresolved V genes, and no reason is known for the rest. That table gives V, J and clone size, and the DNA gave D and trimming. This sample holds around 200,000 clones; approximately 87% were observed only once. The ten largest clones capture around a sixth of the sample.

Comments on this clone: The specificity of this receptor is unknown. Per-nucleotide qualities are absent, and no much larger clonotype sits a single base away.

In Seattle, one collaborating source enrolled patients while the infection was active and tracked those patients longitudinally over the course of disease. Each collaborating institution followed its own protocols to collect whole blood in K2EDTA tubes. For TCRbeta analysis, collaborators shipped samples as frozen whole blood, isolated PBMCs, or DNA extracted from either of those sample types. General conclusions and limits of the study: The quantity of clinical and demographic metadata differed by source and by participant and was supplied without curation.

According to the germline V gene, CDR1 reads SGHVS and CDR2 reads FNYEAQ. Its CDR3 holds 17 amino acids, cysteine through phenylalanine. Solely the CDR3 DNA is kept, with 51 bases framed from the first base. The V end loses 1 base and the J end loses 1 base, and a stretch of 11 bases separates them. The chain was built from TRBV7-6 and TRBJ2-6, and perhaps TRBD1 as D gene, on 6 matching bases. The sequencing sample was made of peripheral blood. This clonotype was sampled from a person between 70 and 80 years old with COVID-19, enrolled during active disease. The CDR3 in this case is CASSLGTVESGANVLTF. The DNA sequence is TGTGCCAGCAGCTTAGGGACAGTCGAGTCTGGGGCCAACGTCCTGACTTTC.